One sample yielded the 11 T cell receptor beta chains listed below, sequenced in a study of T-cell reconstitution after alpha-beta-depleted transplantation in children. Unique molecular identifiers were incorporated during preparation of the TCRbeta library. TCRdb passed the PCR reads through MiXCR, listing each CDR3 protein once. The data contain 200,000 to 250,000 distinct CDR3 sequences, around 13% of them singletons. The material sequenced was PBMCs from the stem cell graft donor, taken from the stem cell graft. The receptors were sampled from a human donor who donated a stem cell graft to a child with acute lymphoblastic leukemia.

This clonotype was seen repeatedly, ten times or more. V usage is TRBV10-3 and J usage is TRBJ1-5; TRBD1 is a possible D gene (5 bases). The CDR3 runs to 14 residues. Germline V gives CDR1 ENHRY, CDR2 SYGVKD. V gave up 0 bases and J gave up 7 bases, with 10 bases separating them. CDR3 sequence: CAISESGAVQPQHF. The CDR3, as DNA: TGTGCCATCAGTGAGTCCGGGGCAGTCCAGCCCCAGCATTTT.

This clonotype was counted at least ten times. The gene calls are TRBV28 and TRBJ2-1; TRBD2 agrees at 12 bases. Germline V gives CDR1 MDHEN, CDR2 SYDVKM. This CDR3 has 16 amino acids. Trimming cost V 5 bases and J 7 bases; bases outside gene matches: 9. The CDR3 DNA reads as TGTGCCAGCAGTCCCTCTAGCGGGAGGGTGTTGAATGAGCAGTTCTTC. Amino acids: CASSPSSGRVLNEQFF.

The chain uses TRBV30 and TRBJ1-5, with a weak D call TRBD1 (5 bases). V lost 1 base to trimming and J lost 0 bases, with 10 bases between them. This CDR3 region has 15 residues. Germline lookup yields CDR1 GTSNPN and CDR2 SVGIG (reference sequence). The CDR3 coding sequence is TGTGCCTGGAGTGAAGGGGTGGATAGCAATCAGCCCCAGCATTTT. This encodes CAWSEGVDSNQPQHF.

This clonotype was seen at least ten times. The V and J genes are TRBV20-1 and TRBJ1-2; 8 nucleotides match TRBD1. V lost 1 base and J lost 6; bases outside the gene matches: 4. The CDR3 covers 13 residues. The V gene's germline CDR1 is DFQATT and CDR2 SNEGSKA (reference sequence). CDR3 region: CSARVSGGDGYTF. In DNA, the CDR3 is TGCAGTGCTAGAGTCTCAGGGGGCGATGGCTACACCTTC.

This clonotype was observed at least ten times. This chain connects TRBV20-1 to TRBJ2-1; TRBD2 agrees at 12 bases. The CDR3 consists of 19 residues. CDR1 and CDR2 (germline): DFQATT, SNEGSKA (reference sequence). J gave up 1 base and V 3 bases, and 13 bases lay outside the gene matches. Written as DNA, the CDR3 is TGCAGTGCTAGTTCGTCTAGCGGGAGGGTTTCAGTGTCCTACAATGAGCAGTTCTTC. Translated: CSASSSSGRVSVSYNEQFF.

The sample holds many counts of this clonotype. The chain carries TRBV5-1 and TRBJ2-7; unclear D gene. CDR1 SGHRS and CDR2 YFSETQ come from the germline V gene. CDR3 length: 14 amino acids. Deletions cut 0 bases from V and 2 bases from J, with 9 bases between. CDR3: CASSLVHETYEQYF. The CDR3 DNA reads TGCGCCAGCAGCTTGGTACATGAAACCTACGAGCAGTACTTC.

The sample holds many counts of this clonotype. The rearrangement links TRBV10-3 to TRBJ1-1; possibly TRBD1 for D (6 bases). This CDR3 comprises 13 residues. Germline V gene data show CDR1 as ENHRY and CDR2 as SYGVKD. V lost 5 bases and J lost 0, with 7 bases in between. CDR3 amino acids: CAISRTVNTEAFF. Written as DNA, the CDR3 is TGTGCCATCAGTAGGACAGTGAACACTGAAGCTTTCTTT.

As for this clonotype: A clone one base away is much larger, so this may be a read error. The chain carries TRBV19 and TRBJ2-4, with a tentative D call TRBD2 (6 bases). There are 15 residues in the CDR3. Germline V CDR1 and CDR2: LNHDA, SQIVND (reference sequence). DNA for the CDR3: TGTGCCAGTAACCCCGGGAGCGCAAACCTAAACAGTCAGTACTTC. Encoded protein: CASNPGSANLNSQYF.

This clonotype was seen a single time. This may stem from a read error, because a much larger clone lies one nucleotide away. The chain has TRBV19 and TRBJ2-3; possible D gene TRBD2, 6 bases. The V end was cut by 2 bases, the J end by 1 base, with 16 bases between. CDR3 length equals 17 residues. Germline V gene lookup returns CDR1 LNHDA and CDR2 SQIVND (reference sequence). Written as DNA, the CDR3 is TGTGCCAGTAGTATATCCCAGGGACTTAAGGGCACAGATACGCAGTATTTT. It specifies CASSISQGLKGTDTQYF.

This clonotype occurred many times. The chain combines TRBV5-4 with TRBJ2-5; 14 positions match TRBD2. V was pared by 2 bases and J by 2 bases, with 11 bases of the junction left unmatched. The CDR3 is 19 residues long. CDR1 SGHNT and CDR2 YYREEE come from the germline V gene (reference sequence). CDR3 nucleotides: TGTGCCAGCAGCTTCTTTGGACTAGCGGGGGGCACTACGCAAGAGACCCAGTACTTC. This gives the protein CASSFFGLAGGTTQETQYF.

This clonotype was seen more than once but under ten times. The V and J genes are TRBV20-1 and TRBJ1-2, with no clear D. Trimming took off 2 bases at V and 0 bases at J, with 16 bases between the two ends. This CDR3 has 16 residues. Germline lookup yields CDR1 DFQATT and CDR2 SNEGSKA (reference sequence). CDR3 bases: TGCAGTGCTAGAACCCAAGGGCAGAGAGCTAACTATGGCTACACCTTC. Translation gives CSARTQGQRANYGYTF.